This T cell receptor beta chain was identified in a study of beta chain features in type 1 diabetes. This clone has ten or more counts. cDNA synthesis used the whole RNA isolate, giving expressed TCRB sequences. Clones were sequenced by immunoSEQ multiplex PCR, and TCRdb holds only the in-frame ones, with some missing. Of 150,000 to 180,000 clones listed, around 8% are singletons. Trimming removed 7 bases from V and 11 bases from J, with 14 bases in between. In germline, CDR1 is MDHEN, CDR2 SYDVKM. This CDR3 comprises 11 residues. This chain uses TRBV28 with TRBJ1-1; a possible D gene is TRBD1 (5 bases). This TCR was sampled from a man between 18 and 29 years old in good health. Material for sequencing was central memory CD4+ T cells from blood. For the CDR3, the DNA is TGTGCCAGCACCAGACAGTACTTTGCTTTCTTT. Protein product: CASTRQYFAFF.